Below, one TCR beta chain is given with its context. This specimen comes from a study of blood T cell repertoires in COVID-19. Generated by immunoSEQ multiplex PCR, the TCRdb table keeps only in-frame clones and is missing some. There are about 250,000 clones in the sample; roughly 86% occur only once, and about 4% lies in the top ten. The CDR3 sequence is 16 residues long. Germline V CDR1 and CDR2: MGHDK, SYGVNS. After removal of 2 bases from V and 3 bases from J, the junction contained 9 bases not matched to a gene. Clinical histories supplied by participants themselves formed the basis of cohort assignment.

The TCR sequence derives from a woman in her 30s with acute COVID-19. This chain connects TRBV25-1 to TRBJ2-7, with TRBD1 matching over 8 bases. Sequencing was done on a sample of PBMCs or T cells enriched from blood (not recorded which). The CDR3: CASSEVRAGGIYEQYF. CDR3 coding DNA: TGTGCCAGCAGTGAAGTACGGGCAGGGGGCATCTACGAGCAGTACTTC.